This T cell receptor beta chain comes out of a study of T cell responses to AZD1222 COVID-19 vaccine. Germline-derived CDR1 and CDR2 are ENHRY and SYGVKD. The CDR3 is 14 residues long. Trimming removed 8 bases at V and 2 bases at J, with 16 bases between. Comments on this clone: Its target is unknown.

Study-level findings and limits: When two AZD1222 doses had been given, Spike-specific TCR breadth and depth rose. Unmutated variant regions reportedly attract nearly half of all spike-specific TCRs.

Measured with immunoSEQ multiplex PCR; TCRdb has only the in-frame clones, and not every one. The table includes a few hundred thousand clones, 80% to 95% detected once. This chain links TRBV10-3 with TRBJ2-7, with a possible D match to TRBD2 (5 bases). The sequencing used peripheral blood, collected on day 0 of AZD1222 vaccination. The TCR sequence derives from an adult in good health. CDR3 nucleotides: TGTGCCATCCGGGGTGTCGATGGGACCTACGAGCAGTACTTC. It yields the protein CAIRGVDGTYEQYF.